Shown below are 30 T cell receptor beta chains from a single sample sequenced in a study of Ad26.COV2.S vaccination and SARS-CoV-2 variants (dated by TCRdb to the early 2020s). The method was the immunoSEQ multiplex PCR assay. TCRdb obtained this table from immuneACCESS and retained in-frame rearrangements with V and J assigned. These tables miss some clones; where compared with another copy, unresolved V genes account for less than half of the shortfall, and the remainder is unexplained. This sample has around 400,000 clones in its table, and 80% to 95% of those were observed once. The leading ten clones occupy roughly an eighth of the sample. The treatment or condition label, as the study defines it: about 20 received Ad26.COV2.S at low or high dose, single or two shots; about 5 received placebo; per-sample allocation not given. Repertoires of vaccine and placebo recipients were sequenced from samples collected on day 63 after the first injection.

Sequences were derived from peripheral blood, sampled in a trial of Ad26.COV2.S vaccine versus placebo. These TCRs come from a person aged 18 to 65 who received the Ad26.COV2.S COVID-19 vaccine or a placebo.

The chain combines TRBV4-3 with TRBJ2-7; D is undetermined. Trimming cost V 1 base and J 2 bases, with 9 bases left between them. From germline, CDR1 is LGHNA and CDR2 YSLEER. This CDR3 comprises 14 residues. For the CDR3, the DNA is TGCGCCAGCAGCCAAGGGGCAGACACCTACGAGCAGTACTTC. Encoded protein: CASSQGADTYEQYF.

This chain joins TRBV19 and TRBJ2-2; TRBD1 matches 7 bases. Germline V gene lookup returns CDR1 LNHDA and CDR2 SQIVND (reference sequence). V gave up 7 bases and J gave up 4 bases; unmatched junction bases: 6. The length of the CDR3 is 14 residues. The CDR3 spells CASKAGTATGELFF. The CDR3 coding sequence is TGTGCCAGTAAAGCCGGGACAGCCACCGGGGAGCTGTTTTTT. Combining the CDR3 with reference TRBV19 and TRBJ2-2 gives the whole variable domain DGGITQSPKYLFRKEGQNVTLSCEQNLNHDAMYWYRQDPGQGLRLIYYSQIVNDFQKGDIAEGYSVSREKKESFPLTVTSAQKNPTAFYLCASKAGTATGELFFGEGSRLTVL.

The rearrangement uses TRBV6-2 or TRBV6-3 and TRBJ2-7, with no clear D. Trimming pared 5 bases from V and 0 bases from J, leaving 17 bases between. The CDR3 covers 16 residues. CDR1 MNHEY and CDR2 SVGEGT come from the germline V gene. The CDR3 DNA reads TGTGCCAGCAGTCCAACCGACGCCAGGACCTCCTACGAGCAGTACTTC. This codes for CASSPTDARTSYEQYF.

The chain carries TRBV18 and TRBJ2-7; weak D call: TRBD1 (5 bases). Germline loops: CDR1 KGHSH, CDR2 LQKENI. Trimming cost V 5 bases and J 1 base, with 12 bases left between them. The CDR3 totals 14 residues. The CDR3: CASSSSDKSYEQYF. For the CDR3, the DNA is TGTGCCAGCTCATCATCGGACAAGTCCTACGAGCAGTACTTC.

DNA of the CDR3: TGTGCCAGCAGCCAAGGGGTGGGAGTGGGAGATACGCAGTATTTT. Translating it yields CASSQGVGVGDTQYF. This rearrangement joins TRBV3-1 (or the pseudogene TRBV3-2) to TRBJ2-3, with a tentative D call TRBD2 (5 bases). Germline V gives CDR1 LGHDT, CDR2 YNNKEL (reference sequence). CDR3 length equals 15 residues. The V end lost 1 base, the J end lost 5 bases, and 13 bases lay between the germline ends.

The chain carries TRBV28 and TRBJ2-7; no clear D gene. V was cut by 6 bases and J by 0 bases, with 6 bases left in between. Germline values: CDR1 MDHEN, CDR2 SYDVKM. This CDR3 has 12 residues. CDR3 in amino acids: CASSLVSYEQYF. The CDR3 DNA reads TGTGCCAGCAGCCTCGTCTCCTACGAGCAGTACTTC.

CDR3 protein: CASSSWGEANTGELFF. The CDR3 DNA is TGTGCCAGCAGCTCCTGGGGCGAGGCGAACACCGGGGAGCTGTTTTTT. The rearrangement links TRBV7-8 to TRBJ2-2; D might be TRBD1 (5 bases). The CDR3 is made up of 16 amino acids. CDR1 SGHVS and CDR2 FQNEAQ come from the germline V gene. V shed 4 bases and J shed 0 bases, with 12 bases lying between them. Full variable domain (rest looked up from reference TRBV7-8 and TRBJ2-2): GAGVSQSPRYKVAKRGQDVALRCDPISGHVSLFWYQQALGQGPEFLTYFQNEAQLDKSGLPSDRFFAERPEGSVSTLKIQRTQQEDSAVYLCASSSWGEANTGELFFGEGSRLTVL.

V is TRBV6-2 or TRBV6-3 and J is TRBJ1-1; D call uncertain. The germline V and J ends were trimmed by 6 bases and 4 bases, with 21 bases remaining between them. Germline CDR1 is MNHEY and CDR2 is SVGEGT. The CDR3 runs 16 residues. The CDR3 loop is CASSRSFPGRGTEAFF. The CDR3 DNA reads TGTGCCAGCAGCCGTTCTTTCCCTGGCCGGGGCACTGAAGCTTTCTTT.

This chain's CDR3 is CASSDPVGLTTANTGELFF. The CDR3 DNA is TGTGCCAGCAGTGACCCAGTAGGCCTAACCACCGCGAACACCGGGGAGCTGTTTTTT. The rearrangement uses TRBV5-6 and TRBJ2-2; no clear D. Germline CDR1 SGHDT, CDR2 YYEEEE. V was pared by 5 bases and J by 0 bases, with 23 bases between. The CDR3 loop spans 19 amino acids.

This chain connects TRBV27 to TRBJ2-2; 7 positions match TRBD1. Trimming took 9 bases from V and 0 from J; bases not matched to a gene: 7. CDR1 and CDR2 (germline): MNHEY, SMNVEV (reference sequence). The CDR3 has 15 amino acids. The chain's CDR3 is CASATGTANTGELFF. The CDR3 coding sequence is TGTGCCAGTGCTACCGGGACAGCGAACACCGGGGAGCTGTTTTTT.

The chain employs TRBV5-8 and TRBJ2-3, with D possibly matching TRBD2 (5 bases). Trimming shortened V by 2 bases and J by 4 bases, and 14 bases separated the two germline ends. The germline V gene has CDR1 SGHTS and CDR2 YDEGEE. This CDR3 spans 15 amino acids. Here the CDR3 DNA reads TGTGCCAGCAGCTTTCAGGAGATCGGGGCAGATACGCAGTATTTT. As protein: CASSFQEIGADTQYF. Full variable domain (outside the CDR3, taken from reference TRBV5-8 and TRBJ2-3): EAGVTQSPTHLIKTRGQQATLRCSPISGHTSVYWYQQALGLGLQFLLWYDEGEERNRGNFPPRFSGRQFPNYSSELNVNALELEDSALYLCASSFQEIGADTQYFGPGTRLTVL.

As DNA, the CDR3 is TGTGCCAGCAGCCAAGGATTTGGGGTCTCCCTTGGCTACACCTTC. This sequence encodes CASSQGFGVSLGYTF. The chain links TRBV3-1 (or the pseudogene TRBV3-2) to TRBJ1-2, with D uncertain. Germline V gives CDR1 LGHDT, CDR2 YNNKEL (reference sequence). CDR3 size: 15 residues. The ends were cut back, 1 base at V and 7 bases at J, with 16 bases in the middle.

A note on this clone: This could be a read error, since a much larger clone is one nucleotide away. The CDR3 here is CASRWDTGELFF. CDR3 sequence (DNA): TGTGCCAGCAGATGGGACACCGGGGAGCTGTTTTTT. This chain connects TRBV11-2 to TRBJ2-2; D is undetermined. Between the trimmed V and J ends, which lost 6 bases and 3 bases, there was a span of 5 bases. CDR3 size: 12 residues. The germline V gene encodes CDR1 SGHAT and CDR2 FQNNGV. Combining the CDR3 with reference TRBV11-2 and TRBJ2-2 gives the whole variable domain EAGVAQSPRYKIIEKRQSVAFWCNPISGHATLYWYQQILGQGPKLLIQFQNNGVVDDSQLPKDRFSAERLKGVDSTLKIQPAKLEDSAVYLCASRWDTGELFFGEGSRLTVL.

V usage is TRBV2 and J usage is TRBJ1-6, with TRBD1 identical over 10 bases. The V gene end was trimmed by 6 bases and the J gene end by 6 bases; junction bases not matched to a gene: 2. CDR3 size: 14 residues. Germline V CDR1 and CDR2: SNHLY, FYNNEI. CDR3 coding DNA: TGTGCCAGCAGGGGGACAGGGGTTAATTCACCCCTCCACTTT. Translation: CASRGTGVNSPLHF.

The chain employs TRBV2 and TRBJ2-7; TRBD2 aligns across 8 bases. CDR3 length: 14 amino acids. Germline CDR1 is SNHLY and CDR2 is FYNNEI. J was trimmed by 4 bases and V by 6 bases; bases with no gene match: 8. The CDR3 DNA sequence: TGTGCCAGCAGATCGAGCGGGAGTCGGTACGAGCAGTACTTC. This sequence encodes CASRSSGSRYEQYF.

The J gene is TRBJ2-1, the V gene TRBV5-4, with TRBD2 identical over 12 bases. CDR1 SGHNT and CDR2 YYREEE come from the germline V gene (reference sequence). This CDR3 has 19 residues. The junction had 7 bases not matched to a gene; V was cut back by 0 bases and J by 0 bases. This CDR3 reads CASSLGRTSGVSSYNEQFF. For the CDR3, the DNA is TGTGCCAGCAGCTTGGGACGGACTAGCGGGGTAAGCTCCTACAATGAGCAGTTCTTC.

The chain combines TRBV24-1 with TRBJ1-6; 7 bases fit TRBD1. CDR1 and CDR2 from the germline V gene are KGHDR and SFDVKD. V dropped 4 bases and J dropped 0; count of bases not matched to a gene: 11. The CDR3 loop spans 19 amino acids. The CDR3 sequence is CATSESPGQKSSYNSPLHF. The CDR3 nucleotides read TGTGCCACCAGTGAATCTCCGGGACAGAAAAGCTCCTATAATTCACCCCTCCACTTT.

The genes are TRBV30 and TRBJ2-7; D ambiguous. Germline assignment: CDR1 GTSNPN and CDR2 SVGIG (reference sequence). There are 12 residues in the CDR3. The V gene lost 4 bases and the J gene lost 3 bases, with 10 bases spanning the gap. The CDR3 bases are TGTGCCTGGACTAAGACGAACTACGAGCAGTACTTC. Protein product: CAWTKTNYEQYF.

DNA of the CDR3: TGTGCCAGCAGCGACCTCCCGGATACGCAGTATTTT. Amino acids: CASSDLPDTQYF. This sequence joins TRBV7-2 and TRBJ2-3, with D uncertain. Trimming took off 5 bases at V and 6 bases at J, with 9 bases between the two ends. The V gene's germline CDR1 is SGHTA and CDR2 FQGNSA. This CDR3 is 12 amino acids long.

The rearrangement joins TRBV7-9 to TRBJ1-4; tentatively, D is TRBD1 (5 bases). V lost 2 bases, J lost 8 bases, and 15 bases lay in between. CDR1 SEHNR and CDR2 FQNEAQ come from the germline V gene (reference sequence). This CDR3 has 15 residues. CDR3 protein: CASSLTGDWEEKLFF. CDR3 in DNA: TGTGCCAGCAGCTTAACGGGGGACTGGGAGGAAAAACTGTTTTTT.

CDR3 in DNA: TGTGCCAGCAGCAGGGGGACGGGGGGCCAAGAGACCCAGTACTTC. This gives the protein CASSRGTGGQETQYF. The chain employs TRBV5-4 and TRBJ2-5; tentative D call: TRBD2 (7 bases). The germline CDR1 and CDR2 sequences are SGHNT and YYREEE (reference sequence). V lost 4 bases to trimming and J lost 1 base, with 14 bases between them. The CDR3 is made up of 15 amino acids.

The chain links TRBV19 to TRBJ2-5; D is unresolved. Per germline, CDR1 LNHDA and CDR2 SQIVND (reference sequence). Trimming pared 3 bases from V and 3 bases from J, leaving 8 bases between. The CDR3 covers 13 residues. CDR3 protein: CASSMRDEETQYF. CDR3 coding DNA: TGTGCCAGTAGTATGAGAGATGAAGAGACCCAGTACTTC.

The chain has TRBV6-2 or TRBV6-3 and TRBJ2-1; 8 positions agree with TRBD2. CDR1 and CDR2 from the germline V gene are MNHEY and SVGEGT. CDR3 length: 15 amino acids. With 4 bases clipped from V and 6 bases from J, the junction kept 8 bases outside the gene matches. For the CDR3, the DNA is TGTGCCAGCAGTTTCCCGGGAGGGAGACGCAATGAGCAGTTCTTC. Translation gives CASSFPGGRRNEQFF.

This chain connects TRBV4-1 to TRBJ2-5, with 9 bases lining up with TRBD1. CDR1 and CDR2 from the germline V gene are MGHRA and YSYEKL. This CDR3 spans 17 amino acids. V gave up 0 bases and J gave up 4 bases; unmatched junction bases: 9. The CDR3 loop is CASSQERFGTGIETQYF. The CDR3 bases are TGCGCCAGCAGCCAAGAAAGGTTTGGGACAGGGATAGAGACCCAGTACTTC.

The chain is built from TRBV30 and TRBJ2-1, with 7 bases that match TRBD2. The CDR3 has 13 amino acids. Per germline, CDR1 GTSNPN and CDR2 SVGIG (reference sequence). V dropped 2 bases and J dropped 3; count of bases not matched to a gene: 1. The DNA of the CDR3 is TGTGCCTGGAGTTCTAGCGGCTACAATGAGCAGTTCTTC. It codes for CAWSSSGYNEQFF.

A few counts support this clone. The gene calls are TRBV3-1 (or the pseudogene TRBV3-2) and TRBJ1-2; tentative D call: TRBD1 (5 bases). With 4 bases removed from V and 4 bases from J, the gap between germline ends came to 13 bases. Germline-derived CDR1 and CDR2 are LGHDT and YNNKEL (reference sequence). The CDR3 has 14 residues. The CDR3 reads CASSPRGAGYGYTF. The CDR3 nucleotides read TGTGCCAGCAGCCCTCGCGGGGCAGGCTATGGCTACACCTTC.

The chain uses TRBV5-4 and TRBJ2-4; D perhaps matches TRBD1 (6 bases). Germline loops: CDR1 SGHNT, CDR2 YYREEE (reference sequence). This CDR3 is 16 amino acids long. Deletions cut 4 bases from V and 2 bases from J, with 16 bases between. The CDR3 sequence: CASSATSTGTKNIQYF. In DNA, the CDR3 is TGTGCCAGCAGCGCCACATCGACAGGTACCAAAAACATTCAGTACTTC. The whole variable domain, filled in from reference TRBV5-4 and TRBJ2-4, reads ETGVTQSPTHLIKTRGQQVTLRCSSQSGHNTVSWYQQALGQGPQFIFQYYREEENGRGNFPPRFSGLQFPNYSSELNVNALELDDSALYLCASSATSTGTKNIQYFGAGTRLSVL.

V gene TRBV2 combines with J gene TRBJ1-5; D call uncertain. The V gene's germline CDR1 is SNHLY and CDR2 FYNNEI. Trimming pared 6 bases from V and 0 bases from J, leaving 12 bases between. This CDR3 contains 15 residues. DNA for the CDR3: TGTGCCAGCAGCGCTACACGGTATAGCAATCAGCCCCAGCATTTT. This gives the protein CASSATRYSNQPQHF.

The rearrangement joins TRBV24-1 to TRBJ1-2; 11 positions match TRBD1. This CDR3 spans 15 amino acids. Germline loops: CDR1 KGHDR, CDR2 SFDVKD. The V segment lost 5 bases and the J segment 5 bases; nucleotides outside the gene matches: 6. CDR3 residues: CATSAHGQGAYGYTF. CDR3 DNA: TGTGCCACCAGTGCTCATGGACAGGGGGCTTATGGCTACACCTTC.

The chain has TRBV3-1 (or the pseudogene TRBV3-2) and TRBJ2-1; D unclear. The CDR3 contains 13 residues. The V gene lost 1 base and the J gene lost 10 bases, with 11 bases spanning the gap. Per the germline V gene, CDR1 is LGHDT and CDR2 is YNNKEL (reference sequence). The CDR3 DNA reads as TGTGCCAGCAGCCAAGTGTTGGTGGGCGAGCAGTTCTTC. Amino acids: CASSQVLVGEQFF.